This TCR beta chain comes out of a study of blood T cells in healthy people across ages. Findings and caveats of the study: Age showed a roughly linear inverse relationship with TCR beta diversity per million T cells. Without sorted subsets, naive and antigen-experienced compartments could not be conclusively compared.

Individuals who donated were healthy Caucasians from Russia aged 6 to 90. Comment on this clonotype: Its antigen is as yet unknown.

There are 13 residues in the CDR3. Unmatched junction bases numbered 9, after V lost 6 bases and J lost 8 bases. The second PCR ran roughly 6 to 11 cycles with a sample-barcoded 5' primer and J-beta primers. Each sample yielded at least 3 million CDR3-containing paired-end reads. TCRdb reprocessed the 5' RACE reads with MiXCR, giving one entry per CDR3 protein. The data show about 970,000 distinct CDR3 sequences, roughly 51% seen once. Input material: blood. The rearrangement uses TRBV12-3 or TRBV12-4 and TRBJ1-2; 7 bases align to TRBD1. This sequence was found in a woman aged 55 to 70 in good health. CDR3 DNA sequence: TGTGCCAGCAGCCTCGGACAGGACGGAGGCTACACCTTC. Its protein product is CASSLGQDGGYTF.